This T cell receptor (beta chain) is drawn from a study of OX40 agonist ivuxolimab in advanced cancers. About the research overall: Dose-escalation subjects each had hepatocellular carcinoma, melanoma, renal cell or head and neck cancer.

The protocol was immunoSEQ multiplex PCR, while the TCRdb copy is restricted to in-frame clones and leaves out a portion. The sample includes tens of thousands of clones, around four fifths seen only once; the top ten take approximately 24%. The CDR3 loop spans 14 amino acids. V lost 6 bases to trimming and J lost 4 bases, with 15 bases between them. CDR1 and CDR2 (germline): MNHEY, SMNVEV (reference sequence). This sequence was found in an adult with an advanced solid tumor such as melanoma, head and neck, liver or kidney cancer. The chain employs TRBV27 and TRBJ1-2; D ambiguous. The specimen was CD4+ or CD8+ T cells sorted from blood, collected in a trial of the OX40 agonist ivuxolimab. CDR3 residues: CASSTLGGIYGYTF. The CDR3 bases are TGTGCCAGCAGCACCCTCGGCGGAATCTATGGCTACACCTTC.